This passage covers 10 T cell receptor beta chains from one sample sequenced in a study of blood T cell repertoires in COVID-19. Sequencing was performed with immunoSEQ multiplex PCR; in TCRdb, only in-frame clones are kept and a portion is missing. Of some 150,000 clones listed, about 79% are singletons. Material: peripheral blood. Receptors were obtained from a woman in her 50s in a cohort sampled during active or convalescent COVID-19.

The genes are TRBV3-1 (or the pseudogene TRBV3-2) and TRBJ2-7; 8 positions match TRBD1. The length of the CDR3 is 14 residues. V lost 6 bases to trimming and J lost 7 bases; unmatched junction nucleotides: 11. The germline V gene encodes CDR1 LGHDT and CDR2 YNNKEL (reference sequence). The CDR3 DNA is TGTGCCAGCAGACCCGACAGGGGTATTAGGGAGCAGTACTTC. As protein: CASRPDRGIREQYF.

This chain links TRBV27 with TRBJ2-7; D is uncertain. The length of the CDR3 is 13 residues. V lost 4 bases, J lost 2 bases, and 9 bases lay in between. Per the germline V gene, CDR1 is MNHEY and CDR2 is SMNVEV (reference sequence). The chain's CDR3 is CASSSRGPYEQYF. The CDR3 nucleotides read TGTGCCAGCAGTTCAAGAGGCCCCTACGAGCAGTACTTC.

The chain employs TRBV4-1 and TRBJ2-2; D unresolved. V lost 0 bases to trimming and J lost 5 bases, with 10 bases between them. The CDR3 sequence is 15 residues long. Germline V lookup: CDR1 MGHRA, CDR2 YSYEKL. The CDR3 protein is CASSQDSPGTGELFF. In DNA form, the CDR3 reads TGCGCCAGCAGCCAAGATTCCCCCGGGACCGGGGAGCTGTTTTTT.

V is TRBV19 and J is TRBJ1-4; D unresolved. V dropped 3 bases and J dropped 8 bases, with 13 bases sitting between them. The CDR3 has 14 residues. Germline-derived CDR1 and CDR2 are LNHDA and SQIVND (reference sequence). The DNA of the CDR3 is TGTGCCAGTAGTATCCATGGGCCGGGGGAAAAACTGTTTTTT. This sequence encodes CASSIHGPGEKLFF.

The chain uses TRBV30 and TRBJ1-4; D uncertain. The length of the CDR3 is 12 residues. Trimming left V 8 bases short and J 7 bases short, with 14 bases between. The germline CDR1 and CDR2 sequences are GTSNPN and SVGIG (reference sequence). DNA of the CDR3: TGTGCCGTAACTCCTGGAGGTGAAAAACTGTTTTTT. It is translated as CAVTPGGEKLFF.

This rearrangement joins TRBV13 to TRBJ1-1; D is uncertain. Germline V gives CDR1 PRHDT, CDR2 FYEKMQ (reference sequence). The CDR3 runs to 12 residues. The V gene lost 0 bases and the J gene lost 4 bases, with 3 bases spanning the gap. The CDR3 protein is CASSLGATEAFF. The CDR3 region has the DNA TGTGCCAGCAGCTTAGGAGCCACTGAAGCTTTCTTT.

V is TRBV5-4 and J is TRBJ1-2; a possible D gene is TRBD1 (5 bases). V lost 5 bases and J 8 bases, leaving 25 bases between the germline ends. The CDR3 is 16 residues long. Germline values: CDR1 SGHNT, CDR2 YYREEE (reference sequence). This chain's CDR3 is CASRGGRDHPLWGYTF. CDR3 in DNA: TGTGCCAGCAGGGGGGGTAGGGATCACCCGCTATGGGGCTACACCTTC.

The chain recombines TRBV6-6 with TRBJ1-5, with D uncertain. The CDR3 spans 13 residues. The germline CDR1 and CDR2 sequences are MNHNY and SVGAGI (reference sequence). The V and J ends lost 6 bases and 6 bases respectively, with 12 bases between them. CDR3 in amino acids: CASRGIGGQPQHF. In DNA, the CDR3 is TGTGCCAGCAGGGGGATCGGAGGTCAGCCCCAGCATTTT.

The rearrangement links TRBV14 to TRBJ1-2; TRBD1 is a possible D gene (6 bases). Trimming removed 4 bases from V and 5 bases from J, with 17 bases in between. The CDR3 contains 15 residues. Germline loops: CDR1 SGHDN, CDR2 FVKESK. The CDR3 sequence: CASSPNTGPGYGYTF. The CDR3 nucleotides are TGTGCCAGCAGCCCTAACACAGGGCCTGGGTATGGCTACACCTTC.

DNA for the CDR3: TGTGCCAGCACCGAACCGGGACAGGGAATATACAATGAGCAGTTCTTC. Translation: CASTEPGQGIYNEQFF. This chain links TRBV6-6 with TRBJ2-1; 9 bases fit TRBD1. The CDR3 length is 16 residues. V trimming: 7 bases; J trimming: 4 bases; junction bases outside the gene matches: 11. Germline CDR1 and CDR2: MNHNY and SVGAGI (reference sequence).